This is a list of T cell receptor beta chains from one sample in a study of early T cells in non-severe SARS-CoV-2 infection. One entry per CDR3 protein, called by TCRdb with MiXCR from the 5' RACE reads. The sample yields tens of thousands of distinct CDR3 sequences, around 4% seen once. The sequenced material came from whole blood. The receptors originated from an adult who was a healthcare worker with PCR-confirmed SARS-CoV-2 infection or an uninfected control (not recorded which). Both conserved end residues are part of each CDR3. D genes are given only for firm matches. Clone size is stated in some rows and not others, as once, few, many or a class when expanded.

j_gene,v_gene,d_gene,abundance,CDR3nt,CDR3aa
TRBJ2-5,TRBV29-1,NA,many,TGCAGCGCGGGCCAGGGGATTAAGGAGACCCAGTACTTC,CSAGQGIKETQYF
TRBJ2-1,TRBV6-1,NA,NA,TGTGCCAGCAGTGAAGCGGTAGGGGAGGATCCCTACAATGAGCAGTTCTTC,CASSEAVGEDPYNEQFF
TRBJ2-1,TRBV5-1,TRBD2,many,TGCGCCAGCAGCTCTACTAGCGGGCGACAGTACAATGAGCAGTTCTTC,CASSSTSGRQYNEQFF
TRBJ2-1,TRBV29-1,TRBD1,many,TGCAGCGTTCGACAGGGGGCATATGAGCAGTTCTTC,CSVRQGAYEQFF
TRBJ1-6,TRBV7-8,TRBD1,many,TGTGCCAGCAGCTCCGGGACAGACAATTCACCCCTCCACTTT,CASSSGTDNSPLHF
TRBJ2-3,TRBV5-4,NA,NA,TGTGCCAGCAGCTCAGTTGGGGGAAGCACAGATACGCAGTATTTT,CASSSVGGSTDTQYF
TRBJ2-4,TRBV24-1,TRBD2,NA,TGTGCCACCAGTGAGGCCGGGACTAGCGGGAGGAACATTCAGTACTTC,CATSEAGTSGRNIQYF
TRBJ2-7,TRBV20-1,NA,many,TGCAGTGCTTCCATGGGGGGTTACGAGCAGTACTTC,CSASMGGYEQYF
TRBJ1-1,TRBV20-1,TRBD1,few,TGCAGTGCTAGAGCCCGGGGGACAGGGAACACTGAAGCTTTCTTT,CSARARGTGNTEAFF
TRBJ1-5,TRBV19,TRBD1,many,TGTGCCAGTAATGGACAGGGCAATCAGCCCCAGCATTTT,CASNGQGNQPQHF
TRBJ2-1,TRBV2,TRBD1,many,TGTGCCAGCAGTGAAGAACAGGGGGCGCGGGAGCAGTTCTTC,CASSEEQGAREQFF
TRBJ2-1,TRBV7-2,TRBD2,many,TGTGCCAGCAGCTTAACTAGCGGTGTCTACAATGAGCAGTTCTTC,CASSLTSGVYNEQFF
TRBJ2-1,TRBV4-2,TRBD2,NA,TGTGCCAGCAGCCAAGACACGTCGGGAGGTCAGGGTGAGCAGTTCTTC,CASSQDTSGGQGEQFF
TRBJ2-7,TRBV7-6,TRBD2,many,TGTGCCAGCAGGCTTAGCGGGAGCTCCTACGAGCAGTACTTC,CASRLSGSSYEQYF
TRBJ2-7,TRBV7-8,TRBD1,many,TGTGCCAGCAGCGCACAACAGGGGGGCTGGACGGAGCCCTACGAGCAGTACTTC,CASSAQQGGWTEPYEQYF
TRBJ2-7,TRBV6-2/TRBV6-3,NA,many,TGTGCCAGCAGCCGCGGGGCGCAGGTATACGAGCAGTACTTC,CASSRGAQVYEQYF
TRBJ1-5,TRBV12-3/TRBV12-4,NA,few,TGTGCCAGCAGGCGACAGGAGGGCAATCAGCCCCAGCATTTT,CASRRQEGNQPQHF
TRBJ2-7,TRBV29-1,NA,few,TGCAGCGTGATCACAGGGAACCACGAGCAGTACTTC,CSVITGNHEQYF
TRBJ2-1,TRBV29-1,TRBD2,many,TGCAGCGTCGGGACTAGCGGGAGGTTCCATGAGCAGTTCTTC,CSVGTSGRFHEQFF
TRBJ2-1,TRBV12-3/TRBV12-4,NA,many,TGTGCCAGCAGCCCAGCCCTCCCGAGCAATGAGCAGTTCTTC,CASSPALPSNEQFF
TRBJ1-1,TRBV6-1,TRBD1,many,TGTGCCAGCAGTGAGGGACAGCCCACTGAAGCTTTCTTT,CASSEGQPTEAFF
TRBJ2-7,TRBV5-8,NA,few,TGTGCCAGCAGCTTGGTTCTCGGGAGCTTGTACGAGCAGTACTTC,CASSLVLGSLYEQYF
TRBJ1-2,TRBV7-9,NA,many,TGTGCCAGCAGCCCTCCGGGAGGGGTAACGGGCTATGGCTACACCTTC,CASSPPGGVTGYGYTF
TRBJ2-1,TRBV20-1,TRBD2,few,TGCAGTGCACCGGGGACTAGCGGGTTTCTCAGCTCCTACAATGAGCAGTTCTTC,CSAPGTSGFLSSYNEQFF
TRBJ1-1,TRBV6-1,NA,many,TGTGCCAGCAGTGACTCGGGAACAGGGCCTGAAGCTTTCTTT,CASSDSGTGPEAFF
TRBJ2-2,TRBV20-1,NA,many,TGCAGTGCTAGCCCCGGGAACACCGGGGAGCTGTTTTTT,CSASPGNTGELFF
TRBJ2-3,TRBV7-9,NA,NA,TGTGCCAGCAGCTTAGCCAGCACAGATACGCAGTATTTT,CASSLASTDTQYF
TRBJ1-1,TRBV6-1,NA,many,TGTGCCAGCACCAGCACTGAAGCTTTCTTT,CASTSTEAFF
TRBJ1-1,TRBV7-3,NA,many,TGTGCCAGCTCTTTAGGGAACGCGAACACTGAAGCTTTCTTT,CASSLGNANTEAFF
TRBJ1-5,TRBV4-3,NA,many,TGCGCCAGCAGCCAAGGACTCAATAGCAATCAGCCCCAGCATTTT,CASSQGLNSNQPQHF
TRBJ2-3,TRBV6-4,NA,many,TGTGCCAGCTCGTCTAGATACACAGATACGCAGTATTTT,CASSSRYTDTQYF
TRBJ2-7,TRBV7-2,TRBD2,many,TGTGCCAGCAGCTTCCGACTAGCGGGGGCCTACGAGCAGTACTTC,CASSFRLAGAYEQYF
TRBJ2-2,TRBV10-3,TRBD1,NA,TGTGCCATCCAGGGGGCAGGGCCGAACACCGAGGAGCTGTTTTTT,CAIQGAGPNTEELFF
TRBJ1-5,TRBV7-2,NA,many,TGTGCCAGCAAGAGTGAGGGGGATCAGCCCCAGCATTTT,CASKSEGDQPQHF
TRBJ2-7,TRBV19,TRBD1,NA,TGTGCCAGTAGTACCGACAGGGGAAAGGAGCAGTACTTC,CASSTDRGKEQYF
TRBJ2-1,TRBV3-1,NA,many,TGTGCCAGCAGTCATCCGGGGGCCGGTGAGCAGTTCTTC,CASSHPGAGEQFF
TRBJ2-1,TRBV19,TRBD2,NA,TGTGCCAGTAGTAAGGCTAGCGGGAGTCTGTACAATGAGCAGTTCTTC,CASSKASGSLYNEQFF
TRBJ2-7,TRBV18,NA,many,TGTGCCAGCTCAAGACCCGGGACACTCAGCTCCTACGAGCAGTACTTC,CASSRPGTLSSYEQYF
TRBJ2-7,TRBV20-1,NA,many,TGCAGTGCCCTCCTAACCGACCGAGAGCAGTACTTC,CSALLTDREQYF
TRBJ2-2,TRBV10-3,TRBD2,NA,TGTGCCATCGGGAGGGGATCGGACACCGGGGAGCTGCTTTTT,CAIGRGSDTGELLF
TRBJ2-7,TRBV10-2,TRBD1,many,TGCGCCAGCAGCCTACGGTCGGGACAGCAACCCTACGAGCAGTACTTC,CASSLRSGQQPYEQYF
TRBJ2-2,TRBV18,NA,few,TGTGCCAGCGCTTTGGCAACCGGGGAGCTGTTTTTT,CASALATGELFF
TRBJ2-3,TRBV18,NA,NA,TGTGCCAGCTCACCAGGTGCAGGGCGCACAGATACGCAGTATTTT,CASSPGAGRTDTQYF
TRBJ2-5,TRBV7-9,NA,NA,TGTGCCAGCAGCTTTGAATTGGTCGAGACCCAGTACTTC,CASSFELVETQYF
TRBJ1-6,TRBV20-1,NA,NA,TGCAGTGCTAGGGGGGCAGCCTATAATTCACCCCTCCACTTT,CSARGAAYNSPLHF
TRBJ2-5,TRBV29-1,NA,many,TGCAGCGTTACCGCCTCCACAGAGACCCAGTACTTC,CSVTASTETQYF
TRBJ2-1,TRBV20-1,NA,many,TGCAGTGCACCTCTACCGGGAGTGGATGAGCAGTTCTTC,CSAPLPGVDEQFF